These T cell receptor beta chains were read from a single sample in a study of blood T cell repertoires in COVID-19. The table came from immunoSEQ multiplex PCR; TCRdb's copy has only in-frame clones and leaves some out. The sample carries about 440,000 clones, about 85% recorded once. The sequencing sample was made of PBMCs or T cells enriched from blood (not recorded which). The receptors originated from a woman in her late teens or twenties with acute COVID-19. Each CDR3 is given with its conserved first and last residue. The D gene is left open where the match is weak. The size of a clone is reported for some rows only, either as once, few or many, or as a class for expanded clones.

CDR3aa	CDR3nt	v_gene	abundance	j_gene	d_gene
CASKRESLEQYF	TGTGCCAGCAAGCGGGAGTCTCTCGAGCAGTACTTC	TRBV28	NA	TRBJ2-7	TRBD2
CASSGVEGTSSNYGYTF	TGTGCCAGCAGTGGGGTAGAAGGGACATCCTCTAACTATGGCTACACCTTC	TRBV6-1	NA	TRBJ1-2	NA
CAWRRQGASGANVLTF	TGTGCCTGGAGACGCCAGGGGGCCTCTGGGGCCAACGTCCTGACTTTC	TRBV30	once	TRBJ2-6	TRBD1
CASSIALFGSAAIHEQYF	TGTGCCAGTAGTATTGCCCTCTTCGGTAGCGCGGCTATACACGAGCAGTACTTC	TRBV19	NA	TRBJ2-7	NA
CASSLEGLGGAPYNEQFF	TGTGCCAGCAGCTTAGAAGGTTTGGGGGGAGCCCCCTACAATGAGCAGTTCTTC	TRBV11-3	NA	TRBJ2-1	NA
CASSQGRGYGYTF	TGTGCCAGCAGCCAAGGTCGGGGATATGGCTACACCTTC	TRBV14	NA	TRBJ1-2	NA
CASSKTGYGYTF	TGTGCCAGTAGTAAGACAGGGTATGGCTACACCTTC	TRBV19	NA	TRBJ1-2	TRBD1
CAIKDRGGTDTQYF	TGTGCCATCAAGGACAGGGGAGGGACAGATACGCAGTATTTT	TRBV10-3	NA	TRBJ2-3	TRBD1
CAISREPQYSNQPQHF	TGTGCCATCAGCCGGGAGCCCCAGTATAGCAATCAGCCCCAGCATTTT	TRBV10-3	NA	TRBJ1-5	NA
CASSQQLSRTTHSYEQYF	TGCGCCAGCAGCCAACAGCTCTCACGCACTACTCACTCCTACGAGCAGTACTTC	TRBV4-3	once	TRBJ2-7	NA
CASSLGRIGETQYF	TGCGCCAGCAGCTTGGGCCGAATCGGGGAGACCCAGTACTTC	TRBV5-1	once	TRBJ2-5	NA
CASSLGLGAGRYSDTQYF	TGTGCCAGCAGCTTGGGGTTGGGAGCGGGACGTTATTCAGATACGCAGTATTTT	TRBV5-4	few	TRBJ2-3	TRBD2
CASSLAGGDEQFF	TGTGCCAGCAGCTTAGCGGGGGGAGATGAGCAGTTCTTC	TRBV7-9	NA	TRBJ2-1	NA
CASGLGQIYEQYF	TGTGCTAGTGGTTTGGGACAGATCTACGAGCAGTACTTC	TRBV12-5	NA	TRBJ2-7	NA
CASLSPSAQHF	TGTGCCAGCCTCTCGCCATCAGCCCAGCATTTT	TRBV28	NA	TRBJ1-5	NA
CASSRGSPRSYEQYF	TGTGCCAGCAGCCGGGGGAGCCCACGGTCCTACGAGCAGTACTTC	TRBV7-8	NA	TRBJ2-7	NA
CATSRDSDLAGVYVTQYF	TGTGCCACCAGCAGAGATTCCGATTTAGCGGGAGTTTATGTGACCCAGTACTTC	TRBV15	NA	TRBJ2-5	TRBD2
CASSLGTGTVPREQYF	TGTGCCAGCAGCTTGGGGACCGGGACTGTTCCTAGGGAGCAGTACTTC	TRBV7-2	NA	TRBJ2-7	NA
CASSSQGGNQPQHF	TGTGCCAGCAGCTCCCAAGGGGGCAATCAGCCCCAGCATTTT	TRBV3-1/TRBV3-2	NA	TRBJ1-5	NA
CASSVQPGGISEQYF	TGTGCCAGCAGCGTACAGCCAGGGGGTATCAGCGAGCAGTACTTC	TRBV9	NA	TRBJ2-7	TRBD1
CASSRLAGAYNEQFF	TGTGCCAGCAGCCGACTAGCGGGGGCCTACAATGAGCAGTTCTTC	TRBV2	NA	TRBJ2-1	TRBD2
CASSIGTGGSISGANVLTF	TGCGCCAGCAGCATAGGGACAGGGGGCTCTATATCTGGGGCCAACGTCCTGACTTTC	TRBV5-1	NA	TRBJ2-6	TRBD1
CASSVLAGGIDEQYF	TGTGCCAGCAGCGTACTAGCGGGAGGGATCGACGAGCAGTACTTC	TRBV9	NA	TRBJ2-7	TRBD2
CASSSAVEETQYF	TGTGCCAGCAGCTCGGCGGTAGAAGAGACCCAGTACTTC	TRBV7-9	NA	TRBJ2-5	NA
CASSPLTGAGNNEQFF	TGTGCCAGCAGCCCCCTGACAGGGGCAGGGAACAATGAGCAGTTCTTC	TRBV7-3	NA	TRBJ2-1	TRBD1
CASSVGFSQETQYF	TGTGCCAGCAGCGTAGGGTTTAGCCAAGAGACCCAGTACTTC	TRBV9	NA	TRBJ2-5	NA
CASSLPGGRGKGETQYF	TGTGCCAGCAGTTTGCCTGGCGGGAGGGGGAAGGGAGAGACCCAGTACTTC	TRBV28	NA	TRBJ2-5	TRBD2
CASSPSTGQGAAGEQYF	TGTGCCAGCAGCCCCTCCACCGGACAGGGGGCAGCGGGCGAGCAGTACTTC	TRBV11-2	NA	TRBJ2-7	TRBD1
CASSARQPSYGYTF	TGTGCCAGCAGTGCCCGACAGCCCTCCTATGGCTACACCTTC	TRBV6-2/TRBV6-3	NA	TRBJ1-2	NA
CSATTNYGYTF	TGCAGCGCGACAACTAACTATGGCTACACCTTC	TRBV29-1	NA	TRBJ1-2	NA
CASSQLGDQPQHF	TGTGCCAGCAGCCAACTAGGGGATCAGCCCCAGCATTTT	TRBV3-1/TRBV3-2	NA	TRBJ1-5	NA
CASSLGDRSNTEAFF	TGCGCCAGCAGCCTGGGGGACAGGTCGAACACTGAAGCTTTCTTT	TRBV5-1	NA	TRBJ1-1	TRBD1
CASSYSAGTLGGELFF	TGTGCCAGCAGTTACTCCGCGGGGACCCTTGGCGGGGAGCTGTTTTTT	TRBV6-2/TRBV6-3	NA	TRBJ2-2	NA
CASSLRQWYTGELFF	TGTGCCAGCAGCTTGCGACAGTGGTACACCGGGGAGCTGTTTTTT	TRBV5-6	NA	TRBJ2-2	NA
CASSSGQKGEQYF	TGTGCCAGCAGCTCCGGACAGAAGGGCGAGCAGTACTTC	TRBV11-3	NA	TRBJ2-7	NA
CASSQGLLVTEAFF	TGCGCCAGCAGCCAAGGACTCCTCGTCACTGAAGCTTTCTTT	TRBV4-1	NA	TRBJ1-1	NA
CASSPHPTREQYF	TGTGCCAGCAGTCCCCATCCGACGCGGGAGCAGTACTTC	TRBV6-5	NA	TRBJ2-7	NA
CASSPIDRVDGYTF	TGTGCCAGCTCACCAATTGACAGGGTGGATGGCTACACCTTC	TRBV18	NA	TRBJ1-2	TRBD1
CASSGSGTSKVEQFF	TGTGCCAGCAGCGGATCCGGGACTAGTAAGGTGGAGCAGTTCTTC	TRBV7-6	NA	TRBJ2-1	TRBD2
CASSLLTSGGPSSYNEQFF	TGCGCCAGCAGCTTGCTGACTAGCGGGGGGCCTAGCTCCTACAATGAGCAGTTCTTC	TRBV5-1	NA	TRBJ2-1	TRBD2
CASSSRGTSGMSEQYF	TGTGCCAGCAGTTCCCGCGGGACTAGCGGGATGAGCGAGCAGTACTTC	TRBV27	NA	TRBJ2-7	TRBD2
CASSQKGAVAGGQETQYF	TGTGCCAGCAGCCAGAAGGGGGCAGTAGCGGGAGGTCAAGAGACCCAGTACTTC	TRBV3-1/TRBV3-2	once	TRBJ2-5	TRBD2
CASSLTSGSHNEQFF	TGTGCCAGCAGCTTAACTAGCGGGAGTCACAATGAGCAGTTCTTC	TRBV7-2	NA	TRBJ2-1	TRBD2
CASSHLGTGYNQPQHF	TGCGCCAGCAGCCACCTCGGGACAGGGTACAATCAGCCCCAGCATTTT	TRBV4-1	NA	TRBJ1-5	TRBD1
CASRSTRFTDTQYF	TGTGCCAGCAGATCGACACGTTTCACAGATACGCAGTATTTT	TRBV7-2	NA	TRBJ2-3	NA
CASSAGYGNQPQHF	TGTGCCAGCAGTGCAGGGTATGGCAATCAGCCCCAGCATTTT	TRBV2	NA	TRBJ1-5	NA
CASSLGTGNYGYTF	TGTGCCAGCAGCTTGGGGACAGGGAACTATGGCTACACCTTC	TRBV5-6	NA	TRBJ1-2	TRBD1
CASSGVAGLSSYNEQFF	TGTGCCAGTAGTGGGGTAGCGGGCCTGAGCTCCTACAATGAGCAGTTCTTC	TRBV19	NA	TRBJ2-1	TRBD2
CASSSGTGWEKLFF	TGTGCCAGCAGCTCCGGGACAGGGTGGGAAAAACTGTTTTTT	TRBV5-5	once	TRBJ1-4	TRBD1
CASRPQGGDAEAFF	TGTGCCAGTAGACCCCAGGGGGGAGATGCTGAAGCTTTCTTT	TRBV19	NA	TRBJ1-1	TRBD1
CASSLAQGASSQPQHF	TGTGCCAGCAGCTTAGCGCAGGGGGCTTCGAGTCAGCCCCAGCATTTT	TRBV7-6	NA	TRBJ1-5	TRBD1
CASSLGLREMSSYEQYF	TGTGCCAGCAGCTTAGGCCTGCGAGAGATGAGCTCCTACGAGCAGTACTTC	TRBV7-2	NA	TRBJ2-7	NA
CASSRLGTYYEQYF	TGTGCCAGCAGCCGCCTCGGGACTTATTACGAGCAGTACTTC	TRBV6-2/TRBV6-3	NA	TRBJ2-7	NA
CASSDSSYNEQFF	TGCGCCAGCAGTGACAGTTCCTACAATGAGCAGTTCTTC	TRBV10-1	NA	TRBJ2-1	NA
CSVEDRGGYTF	TGCAGCGTTGAAGATCGGGGAGGCTACACCTTC	TRBV29-1	NA	TRBJ1-2	NA
CASSQERTSHSLEQFF	TGTGCCAGCAGCCAAGAAAGGACTTCCCACTCACTAGAGCAGTTCTTC	TRBV4-2	NA	TRBJ2-1	NA
CASSFGSGETQYF	TGTGCCAGCAGCTTCGGGTCTGGGGAGACCCAGTACTTC	TRBV11-2	NA	TRBJ2-5	NA